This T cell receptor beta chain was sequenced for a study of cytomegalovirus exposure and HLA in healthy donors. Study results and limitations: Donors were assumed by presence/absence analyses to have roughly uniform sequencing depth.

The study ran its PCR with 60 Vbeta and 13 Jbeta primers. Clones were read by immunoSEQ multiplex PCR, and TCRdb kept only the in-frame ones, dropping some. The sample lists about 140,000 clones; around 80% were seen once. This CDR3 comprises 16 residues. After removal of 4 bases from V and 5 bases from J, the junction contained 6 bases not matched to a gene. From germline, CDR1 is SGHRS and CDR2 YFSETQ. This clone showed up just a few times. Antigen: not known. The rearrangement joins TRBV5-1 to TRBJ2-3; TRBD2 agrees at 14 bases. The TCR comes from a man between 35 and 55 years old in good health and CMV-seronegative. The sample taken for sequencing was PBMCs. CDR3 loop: CASSTGTSGGEDTQYF. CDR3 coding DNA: TGCGCCAGCAGCACCGGGACTAGCGGGGGTGAAGATACGCAGTATTTT.